A selection of T cell receptor beta chains follows, all from one sample in a study of human T cells and chemical hapten exposure. TCRdb reprocessed the RACE reads with MiXCR, giving one entry per CDR3 protein. The table records about 360,000 distinct CDR3 sequences, approximately 6.9% of them present only once. Specimen: whole blood, collected in connection with sensitization to the hapten diphenylcyclopropenone (DPC). These receptors originate from a woman aged 18-29 years with alopecia areata. Some clones in this sample may be carry-over from other donors' samples. Each CDR3 is given with its conserved first and last residue. The order of the fields is clone size, V gene, J gene, D gene, CDR3 protein, CDR3 DNA. D genes are given only for firm matches. Where a row states a size, it is once, few, many or the class of an expanded clone; other rows omit it.

many	TRBV7-2	TRBJ2-5	-	CASSLLEGLAQYF	TGTGCCAGCAGCTTGTTGGAGGGCCTTGCCCAGTACTTC
-	TRBV5-1	TRBJ1-3	-	CASSLEPRDNSGNTIYF	TGCGCCAGCAGCCTTGAGCCCCGGGACAACTCTGGAAACACCATATATTTT
-	TRBV10-3	TRBJ2-4	-	CAISGKGLWNIQYF	TGTGCCATCAGTGGCAAGGGTCTATGGAACATTCAGTACTTC
many	TRBV18	TRBJ1-3	-	CASSRGTGNTIYF	TGTGCCAGCTCACGGGGGACTGGAAACACCATATATTTT
few	TRBV4-1	TRBJ2-3	TRBD2	CASRGASGGTDTQYF	TGCGCCAGCAGGGGGGCTAGCGGGGGGACAGATACGCAGTATTTT
-	TRBV7-2	TRBJ1-1	-	CASSLGWGRKAFF	TGTGCCAGCAGCTTAGGCTGGGGGCGAAAAGCTTTCTTT
many	TRBV6-1	TRBJ1-1	-	CASSFSGMNTEAFF	TGTGCCAGTTCCTTCAGCGGTATGAACACTGAAGCTTTCTTT
few	TRBV6-2/TRBV6-3	TRBJ2-1	TRBD2	CASSERLAGANEQFF	TGTGCCAGCAGTGAGCGTCTAGCGGGGGCGAATGAGCAGTTCTTC
-	TRBV19	TRBJ2-7	TRBD1	CASSIGPGQGNEQYF	TGTGCCAGTAGTATAGGACCGGGACAGGGCAACGAGCAGTACTTC
-	TRBV20-1	TRBJ2-3	-	CSGMRGGDTDTQYF	TGCAGTGGGATGAGGGGGGGCGATACAGATACGCAGTATTTT
few	TRBV6-6	TRBJ2-1	TRBD2	CASSYSITGGGVYNEQFF	TGTGCCAGCAGTTACTCGATTACCGGCGGGGGGGTATACAATGAGCAGTTCTTC
many	TRBV10-3	TRBJ2-2	-	CAINPGTSTGELFF	TGTGCCATCAACCCCGGGACATCCACCGGGGAGCTGTTTTTT
few	TRBV4-1	TRBJ1-5	-	CASSQGSGKQPQHF	TGCGCCAGCAGCCAAGGGTCTGGTAAACAGCCCCAGCATTTT
-	TRBV7-9	TRBJ1-5	TRBD1	CASSPGTGGAGNQPQHF	TGTGCCAGCAGCCCCGGGACAGGGGGCGCGGGCAATCAGCCCCAGCATTTT
few	TRBV5-4	TRBJ2-7	TRBD2	CASSRRTSGVSSYEQYF	TGTGCCAGCAGCCGTAGGACTAGCGGGGTGAGCTCCTACGAGCAGTACTTC
few	TRBV7-2	TRBJ2-3	TRBD2	CASSPTSGGAGTQYF	TGTGCCAGCAGCCCCACTAGCGGGGGGGCCGGTACGCAGTATTTT
-	TRBV6-6	TRBJ1-1	-	CASNEYGQTSRRTFF	TGTGCCAGCAATGAATACGGACAGACTTCCCGGAGGACTTTCTTT
-	TRBV7-2	TRBJ2-5	-	CASSLILTLETQYF	TGTGCCAGCAGCTTAATCCTCACTCTAGAGACCCAGTACTTC
many	TRBV18	TRBJ1-6	-	CASSPDDLTLHF	TGTGCCAGCTCACCCGACGATTTAACCCTCCACTTT
few	TRBV2	TRBJ1-6	TRBD1	CASSEWTGPNSPLHF	TGTGCCAGCAGTGAATGGACAGGGCCGAATTCACCCCTCCACTTT
many	TRBV14	TRBJ2-1	TRBD2	CASSLTSGGEQFF	TGTGCCAGCAGCCTGACTAGCGGGGGGGAGCAGTTCTTC
many	TRBV14	TRBJ1-1	-	CASSPVGPGTEAFF	TGTGCCAGCAGCCCGGTGGGGCCTGGGACTGAAGCTTTCTTT
-	TRBV19	TRBJ2-7	-	CASRRGAAYEQYF	TGTGCCAGTAGAAGGGGGGCCGCCTACGAGCAGTACTTC
-	TRBV27	TRBJ1-2	TRBD1	CASSPSRGQALLANYGYTF	TGTGCCAGCAGCCCCTCCAGAGGACAGGCGTTGTTAGCTAACTATGGCTACACCTTC
few	TRBV10-3	TRBJ1-5	-	CAISDKGQPQHF	TGTGCCATCAGCGACAAGGGTCAGCCCCAGCATTTT
many	TRBV29-1	TRBJ2-5	-	CSVYGPQETQYF	TGCAGCGTTTACGGTCCTCAAGAGACCCAGTACTTC
-	TRBV7-9	TRBJ2-5	-	CASSPPTVKETQYF	TGTGCCAGCAGCCCACCGACGGTCAAAGAGACCCAGTACTTC
-	TRBV20-1	TRBJ2-7	TRBD1	CSLHTGGETREQYF	TGCAGTCTCCATACAGGGGGCGAGACTCGAGAGCAGTACTTC
few	TRBV7-2	TRBJ2-2	-	CASSQVPIRTGELFF	TGTGCCAGCAGCCAGGTCCCCATCCGGACCGGGGAGCTGTTTTTT
few	TRBV5-4	TRBJ1-6	-	CASSQIGRQNSPLHF	TGTGCCAGCAGCCAAATAGGGCGGCAGAATTCACCCCTCCACTTT
few	TRBV9	TRBJ2-7	TRBD1	CASSTGTADYEQYF	TGTGCCAGCAGCACCGGGACAGCTGACTACGAGCAGTACTTC
few	TRBV5-6	TRBJ2-1	-	CASSWDNEQFF	TGTGCCAGCAGCTGGGACAATGAGCAGTTCTTC
-	TRBV29-1	TRBJ2-7	-	CSVAGGPSSLYEQYF	TGCAGCGTCGCCGGGGGGCCCTCATCGCTCTACGAGCAGTACTTC
many	TRBV2	TRBJ2-5	TRBD2	CASSEASGGLVGTQYF	TGTGCCAGCAGTGAGGCTAGCGGGGGACTAGTGGGGACCCAGTACTTC
few	TRBV3-1	TRBJ2-3	TRBD2	CASSLTAGGGTDTQYF	TGTGCCAGCAGCCTAACAGCGGGGGGCGGCACAGATACGCAGTATTTT
-	TRBV15	TRBJ2-1	TRBD1	CATSRVTGIIHEQFF	TGTGCCACCAGCAGAGTGACAGGGATTATCCATGAGCAGTTCTTC
many	TRBV5-4	TRBJ1-6	TRBD1	CASSSRQGASPLHF	TGTGCCAGCAGCTCGCGGCAGGGGGCCTCACCCCTCCACTTT
-	TRBV9	TRBJ1-1	-	CASSVLTEAFF	TGTGCCAGCAGCGTTTTGACTGAAGCTTTCTTT
once	TRBV6-2/TRBV6-3	TRBJ2-2	TRBD2	CASSYQRQRGAINTGELFF	TGTGCCAGCAGTTATCAACGTCAGCGGGGGGCCATTAACACCGGGGAGCTGTTTTTT
-	TRBV4-3	TRBJ2-6	-	CASSQPPAGTLSGANVLTF	TGCGCCAGCAGCCAGCCCCCCGCAGGGACACTCTCTGGGGCCAACGTCCTGACTTTC
many	TRBV4-3	TRBJ2-3	TRBD1	CASSQAPDRTDTQYF	TGCGCCAGCAGCCAAGCCCCGGACAGGACAGATACGCAGTATTTT
few	TRBV12-3/TRBV12-4	TRBJ2-1	TRBD1	CASSLEQTGVMRNEQFF	TGTGCCAGCAGTTTAGAGCAAACAGGGGTTATGAGGAATGAGCAGTTCTTC
many	TRBV12-3/TRBV12-4	TRBJ2-5	TRBD2	CASSRSGGPFQETQYF	TGTGCCAGCAGTAGAAGCGGGGGACCCTTCCAAGAGACCCAGTACTTC
-	TRBV4-1	TRBJ2-4	-	CASSQDIAKNIQYF	TGCGCCAGCAGCCAAGATATAGCCAAAAACATTCAGTACTTC
few	TRBV28	TRBJ1-1	TRBD1	CASFGTVLMNTEAFF	TGTGCCAGCTTCGGGACAGTTCTTATGAACACTGAAGCTTTCTTT
many	TRBV7-9	TRBJ2-3	-	CASSFDKGLPSTDTQYF	TGTGCCAGCAGCTTTGACAAGGGACTCCCTAGCACAGATACGCAGTATTTT
few	TRBV6-1	TRBJ1-1	-	CASSPHGHESPMNTEAFF	TGTGCCAGCAGTCCCCACGGGCACGAGAGCCCCATGAACACTGAAGCTTTCTTT
-	TRBV7-2	TRBJ2-2	-	CASSPLLGLTATGELFF	TGTGCCAGCAGCCCGCTACTTGGTTTGACTGCAACCGGGGAGCTGTTTTTT
many	TRBV6-6	TRBJ1-1	-	CASSLDGDTEAFF	TGTGCCAGCAGCCTTGACGGGGATACTGAAGCTTTCTTT
few	TRBV7-2	TRBJ1-4	-	CASSFPVTAQNEKLFF	TGTGCCAGCAGCTTTCCAGTTACGGCTCAAAATGAAAAACTGTTTTTT
many	TRBV14	TRBJ2-3	-	CASSQGNRARADTQYF	TGTGCCAGCAGCCAAGGGAACAGGGCGAGGGCAGATACGCAGTATTTT
few	TRBV4-3	TRBJ2-2	TRBD2	CASSQSAAGFNTGELFF	TGCGCCAGCAGCCAATCTGCAGCGGGGTTTAACACCGGGGAGCTGTTTTTT
few	TRBV9	TRBJ2-3	-	CASSVSHTDTQYF	TGTGCCAGCAGCGTATCGCACACAGATACGCAGTATTTT
few	TRBV6-1	TRBJ1-1	-	CASSENDSLNTEAFF	TGTGCCAGCAGTGAAAATGACAGCCTGAACACTGAAGCTTTCTTT
-	TRBV7-9	TRBJ1-2	TRBD1	CAIAPGGNYGYTF	TGTGCCATCGCGCCAGGGGGGAACTATGGCTACACCTTC